These T cell receptor beta chains were read from a single sample in a study of blood T cell repertoires in COVID-19. Sequenced by immunoSEQ multiplex PCR; TCRdb stores in-frame clones only, minus some. The data hold around 300,000 clones, with 86% observed a single time. The material sequenced was peripheral blood. The origin of the receptors is a woman in her twenties or thirties who had recovered from COVID-19. The CDR3 runs from the conserved cysteine through the conserved F or W. The D gene is left open where the match is weak. A clone size is listed for some rows: how often the clone was seen (once, few, many), or a class if it is expanded.

TRBV7-9	16	-	-	TRBJ1-2	CASSESRGGSNYGYTF	TGTGCCAGCAGCGAGTCCCGGGGGGGCTCGAACTATGGCTACACCTTC
TRBV12-3/TRBV12-4	11	-	-	TRBJ2-5	CASTQGETQYF	TGTGCCAGCACCCAGGGGGAGACCCAGTACTTC
TRBV7-2	14	-	once	TRBJ2-7	CASSLLGSPREQYF	TGTGCCAGCAGCTTATTGGGGAGTCCGCGCGAGCAGTACTTC
TRBV5-5	17	TRBD2	-	TRBJ2-2	CASSLPSGKSNTGELFF	TGTGCCAGCAGCTTGCCTAGCGGGAAGTCGAACACCGGGGAGCTGTTTTTT
TRBV18	16	TRBD2	-	TRBJ2-7	CASSPPTSGPSYEQYF	TGTGCCAGCTCACCTCCGACTAGCGGCCCCTCCTACGAGCAGTACTTC
TRBV6-5	15	TRBD2	-	TRBJ2-1	CASSPVAGGRGEQFF	TGTGCCAGCAGTCCTGTGGCGGGAGGACGGGGGGAGCAGTTCTTC
TRBV10-3	12	TRBD1	-	TRBJ1-1	CATKQGATEAFF	TGTGCCACGAAACAGGGGGCCACTGAAGCTTTCTTT
TRBV7-2	13	-	-	TRBJ2-7	CASTLGGAYEQYF	TGTGCCAGCACCCTCGGGGGAGCCTACGAGCAGTACTTC
TRBV6-2/TRBV6-3	19	TRBD2	-	TRBJ2-3	CASSLEVGLAGSSTDTQYF	TGTGCCAGCAGTTTAGAAGTGGGACTAGCGGGGTCTAGCACAGATACGCAGTATTTT
TRBV9	15	TRBD2	-	TRBJ2-5	CASSVTGGGQETQYF	TGTGCCAGCAGCGTTACGGGCGGGGGGCAAGAGACCCAGTACTTC
TRBV18	13	TRBD1	-	TRBJ2-1	CASSGQTYNEQFF	TGTGCCAGCTCGGGACAGACCTACAATGAGCAGTTCTTC
TRBV7-2	15	TRBD1	-	TRBJ1-1	CASSPQGQGGTEAFF	TGTGCCAGCAGCCCCCAGGGACAGGGGGGAACTGAAGCTTTCTTT
TRBV21-1	16	-	-	TRBJ1-6	CASSKTSQARNSPLHF	TGTGCCAGCAGCAAGACCAGTCAGGCGCGTAATTCACCCCTCCACTTT
TRBV18	15	-	-	TRBJ2-5	CASSPTGGVQETQYF	TGTGCCAGCTCACCGACCGGGGGAGTCCAGGAGACCCAGTACTTC
TRBV7-8	16	-	-	TRBJ1-5	CASSLAPQGPMQPQHF	TGTGCCAGCAGCTTAGCTCCACAGGGACCCATGCAGCCCCAGCATTTT
TRBV19	16	TRBD2	once	TRBJ2-2	CASSPWGGYDTGELFF	TGTGCCAGTAGTCCCTGGGGGGGATATGACACCGGGGAGCTGTTTTTT